A selection of T cell receptor beta chains follows, all from one sample in a study of beta chain features in type 1 diabetes. Generated by immunoSEQ multiplex PCR, the TCRdb table keeps only in-frame clones and is missing some. The sample lists about 250,000 clones; approximately 10% were seen once. The sample taken for sequencing was naive CD4+ T cells from blood. These TCRs come from a man aged 25 to 40 with type 1 diabetes. Each CDR3 is given without its conserved first and last residue.

v_call	cdr3_length	j_call	cdr3_aa
TRBV29-1	12	TRBJ1-1	SASDRQLDTEAF
TRBV10-3	12	TRBJ2-7	AIRGQGASYEQY
TRBV5-6	10	TRBJ2-1	ASSINYNEQF
TRBV29-1	13	TRBJ2-5	SVDQSGTYQETQY
TRBV5-4	12	TRBJ1-1	ASNLGLTNTEAF
TRBV10-3	12	TRBJ1-1	AISGDRENTEAF
TRBV9	12	TRBJ2-2	ASSLTGATGELF
TRBV7-2	12	TRBJ2-2	ASRRLGPTGELF
TRBV5-6	13	TRBJ1-2	ASSADRPNFGGYT
TRBV5-4	14	TRBJ1-3	ASSSGGLSSGDTIY
TRBV29-1	12	TRBJ1-4	SVQGRITNEKLF
TRBV5-4	11	TRBJ1-2	ASSSDRASGYT
TRBV18	14	TRBJ2-7	ASSPLIGTGRHEQY
TRBV28	11	TRBJ2-7	ASRNTGRYEQY
TRBV28	11	TRBJ2-2	ASSFQGGRELF
TRBV14	11	TRBJ2-1	ASSRSGWLRQF
TRBV5-1	10	TRBJ2-1	ASSLATGAQF
TRBV29-1	11	TRBJ1-1	SAGQGANTEAF
TRBV30	12	TRBJ2-1	APRVQGAYNEQF
TRBV6-5	12	TRBJ2-7	ASRKSGGAREQY
TRBV28	13	TRBJ2-7	ASGPTGYQPYEQY
TRBV29-1	10	TRBJ1-1	SVRTGDTEAF
TRBV2	13	TRBJ2-2	ASSVDRPNTGELF
TRBV5-8	10	TRBJ2-7	ASSPGGHEQY
TRBV27	12	TRBJ2-3	ATSQQGHSDTQY
TRBV5-6	13	TRBJ2-7	ASTSPRQVGYEQY
TRBV5-1	13	TRBJ2-7	ASSSGASRAYEQY
TRBV5-4	14	TRBJ1-6	ASSSQGSSYNSPLH
TRBV7-3	12	TRBJ2-3	ASSTRERADTQY
TRBV9	14	TRBJ2-1	ASSAYSGGGYNEQF
TRBV11-2	11	TRBJ2-5	ASTLDRGETQY
TRBV4-3	13	TRBJ2-1	ASSRRGGTYNEQF
TRBV19	12	TRBJ1-4	ASNPTGWNEKLF